This T cell receptor beta chain is from a study of CD8+ T cells in alopecia areata. Study-wide background: Treated individuals took tofacitinib by mouth, 5 to 10 mg twice daily. Percent affected scalp area, the SALT score, rated treated patients' severity.

Described treatment: oral pan-JAK inhibitor, 5-10 mg twice daily. This CDR3 comprises 10 residues. The ends were cut back, 11 bases at V and 10 bases at J, with 14 bases in the middle. Germline V lookup: CDR1 SEHNR, CDR2 FQNEAQ (reference sequence). The authors extracted RNA and reverse transcribed it into cDNA as the sequencing template. TCRdb's copy holds only in-frame clones and misses some; the assay was immunoSEQ multiplex PCR. The data contain 90,000 to 130,000 clones, roughly 50% of them seen just once; the ten biggest clones take up 12%. There are a few counts of this clone. The antigen remains unidentified. Study observations and caveats: The study found higher clonality in lesional than normal scalp, especially in alopecia totalis/universalis. Persistence during tofacitinib was seen for many expanded lesional clones in scalp and blood.

V is TRBV7-9 and J is TRBJ1-2; D is ambiguous. The receptor comes from a human donor with alopecia areata. The material was CD8+ T cells sorted from blood, obtained at week 24, from a patient treated with tofacitinib. CDR3 DNA: TGTGCCTGTCCGGAGATCGTCTACACCTTC. Translation gives CACPEIVYTF.